The subject of this entry is one T cell receptor beta chain. Its antigen is not known. The data belong to a study of cytomegalovirus exposure and HLA in healthy donors. Unrecorded immune exposure was likely among donors, who were nominally healthy when sampled. Overall study results and limits: Most likely, a cluster of highly shared sequence variants arose as a sequencing artifact. An analysis that was carried out later associated approximately 17,000 TCR beta sequences with HLA alleles at 0.05 false discovery rate.

Amplification used 60 Vbeta primers and 13 Jbeta primers. Assay used: immunoSEQ multiplex PCR; TCRdb lists only in-frame clones, some missing. The sample yields 150,000 to 200,000 clones, of which the top ten take up under 2.5%. The sequence derives from a man aged 25 to 40 in good health and CMV-seronegative. The source material was PBMCs.

DNA of the CDR3: TGTGCCACCGGGCGGGGCATTTCGACCACAGATACGCAGTATTTT. It specifies CATGRGISTTDTQYF. This chain connects TRBV10-3 to TRBJ2-3; tentatively, D is TRBD2 (6 bases). CDR1 ENHRY and CDR2 SYGVKD come from the germline V gene. The CDR3 runs to 15 residues. V gave up 10 bases and J gave up 2 bases, with 19 bases separating them.